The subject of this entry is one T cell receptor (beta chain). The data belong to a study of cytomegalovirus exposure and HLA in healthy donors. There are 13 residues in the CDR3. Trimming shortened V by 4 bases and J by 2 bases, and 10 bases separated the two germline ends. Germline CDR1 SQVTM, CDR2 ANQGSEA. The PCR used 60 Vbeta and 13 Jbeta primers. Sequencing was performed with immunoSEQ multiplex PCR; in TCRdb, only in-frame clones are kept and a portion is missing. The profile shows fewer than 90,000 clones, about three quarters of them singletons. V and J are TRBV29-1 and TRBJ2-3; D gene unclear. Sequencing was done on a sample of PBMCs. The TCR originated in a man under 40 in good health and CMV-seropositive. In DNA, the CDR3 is TGCAGCGTTGCGGGTCTAAACACAGATACGCAGTATTTT. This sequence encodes CSVAGLNTDTQYF.